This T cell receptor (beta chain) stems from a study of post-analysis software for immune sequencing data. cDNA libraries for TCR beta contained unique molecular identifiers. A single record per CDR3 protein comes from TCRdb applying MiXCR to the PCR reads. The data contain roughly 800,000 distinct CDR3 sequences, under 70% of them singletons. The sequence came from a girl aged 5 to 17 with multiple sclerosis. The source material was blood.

CDR3 in DNA: TGTGCCTGGGGATCGGGTTCTGGGGCCAACGTCCTGACTTTC. Translated, it gives CAWGSGSGANVLTF. The chain employs TRBV30 and TRBJ2-6; D is unclear. Germline loops: CDR1 GTSNPN, CDR2 SVGIG (reference sequence). This CDR3 has 14 amino acids. The V gene lost 5 bases and the J gene lost 1 base, with 9 bases spanning the gap.